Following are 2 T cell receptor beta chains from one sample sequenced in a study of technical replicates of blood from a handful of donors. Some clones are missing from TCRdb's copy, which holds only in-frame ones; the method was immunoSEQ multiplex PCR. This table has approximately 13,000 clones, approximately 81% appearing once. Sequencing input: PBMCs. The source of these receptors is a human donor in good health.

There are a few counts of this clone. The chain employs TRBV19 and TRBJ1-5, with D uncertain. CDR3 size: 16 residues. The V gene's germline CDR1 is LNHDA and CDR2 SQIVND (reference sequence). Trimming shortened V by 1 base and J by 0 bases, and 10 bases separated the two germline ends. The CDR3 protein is CASSIGQAYSNQPQHF. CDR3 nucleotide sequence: TGTGCCAGTAGTATAGGGCAGGCGTATAGCAATCAGCCCCAGCATTTT.

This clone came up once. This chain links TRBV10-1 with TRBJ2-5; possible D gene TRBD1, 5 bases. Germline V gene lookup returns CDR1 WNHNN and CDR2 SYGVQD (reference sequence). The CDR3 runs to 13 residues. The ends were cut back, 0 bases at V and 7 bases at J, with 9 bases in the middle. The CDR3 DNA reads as TGCGCCAGCAGTGAGTCGATTCAGGGGACCCAGTACTTC. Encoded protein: CASSESIQGTQYF.